This T cell receptor beta chain was obtained from a study of T cell responses to AZD1222 COVID-19 vaccine. General study points: Close to half of spike-specific TCRs reportedly recognize unmutated variant regions. White British donors predominated, females outnumbered males, and clonal diversity was possibly underestimated.

Germline loops: CDR1 ENHRY, CDR2 SYGVKD. With 4 bases clipped from V and 2 bases from J, the junction kept 3 bases outside the gene matches. The CDR3 is 14 residues long. Libraries were prepared by immunoSEQ multiplex PCR; TCRdb keeps only in-frame clonotypes and omits some of them. The sample shows 120,000 to 150,000 clones, just over 90% of them seen only once. Comments on this clone: Its antigen is unknown.

The material was peripheral blood, obtained on day 0 of MenACWY control vaccination. This sequence originates from an adult in good health. The rearrangement joins TRBV10-3 to TRBJ1-1, with 8 bases that match TRBD1. The CDR3 coding sequence is TGTGCCATCAGTGTTGACAGGGGAAACACTGAAGCTTTCTTT. Protein product: CAISVDRGNTEAFF.